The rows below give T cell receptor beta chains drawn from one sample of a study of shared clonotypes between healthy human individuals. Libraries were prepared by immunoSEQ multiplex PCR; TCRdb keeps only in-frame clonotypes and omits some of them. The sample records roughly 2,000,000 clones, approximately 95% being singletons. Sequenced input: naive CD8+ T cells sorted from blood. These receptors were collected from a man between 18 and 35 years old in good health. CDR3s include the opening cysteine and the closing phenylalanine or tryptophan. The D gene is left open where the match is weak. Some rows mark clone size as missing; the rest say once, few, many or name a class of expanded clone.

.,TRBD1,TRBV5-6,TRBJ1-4,CASSLDRGDKLFF,TGTGCCAGCAGCTTGGACAGGGGGGACAAACTGTTTTTT
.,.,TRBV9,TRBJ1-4,CASRGGSEKLFF,TGTGCCAGCAGAGGGGGTAGTGAAAAACTGTTTTTT
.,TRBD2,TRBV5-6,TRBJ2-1,CASSFWGGYNEQFF,TGTGCCAGCAGCTTTTGGGGAGGGTACAATGAGCAGTTCTTC
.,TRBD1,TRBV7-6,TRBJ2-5,CASSGAGGSGETQYF,TGTGCCAGCAGTGGGGCAGGGGGCTCGGGAGAGACCCAGTACTTC
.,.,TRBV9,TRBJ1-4,CASSVEGGRGNEKLFF,TGTGCCAGCAGCGTAGAAGGCGGCAGGGGTAATGAAAAACTGTTTTTT
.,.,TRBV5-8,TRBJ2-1,CASSLSLRGMANEQFF,TGTGCCAGCAGCTTAAGTCTCAGGGGTATGGCGAATGAGCAGTTCTTC
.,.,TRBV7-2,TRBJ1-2,CASSSPGRYYGYTF,TGTGCCAGCAGCTCGCCGGGACGGTACTATGGCTACACCTTC
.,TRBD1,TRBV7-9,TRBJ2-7,CASSSGQGFTYEQYF,TGTGCCAGCAGCTCGGGACAGGGGTTCACCTACGAGCAGTACTTC
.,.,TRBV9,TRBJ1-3,CASSVGIGATGNTIYF,TGTGCCAGCAGCGTAGGAATCGGGGCAACTGGAAACACCATATATTTT
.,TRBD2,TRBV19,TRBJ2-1,CASSIDGRPSYNEQFF,TGTGCCAGTAGTATAGACGGGAGGCCCTCCTACAATGAGCAGTTCTTC
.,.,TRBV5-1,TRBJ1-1,CASSPEGGTEAFF,TGCGCCAGCAGCCCGGAGGGGGGGACTGAAGCTTTCTTT
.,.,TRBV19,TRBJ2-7,CASSIGTGAYEQYF,TGTGCCAGTAGTATCGGGACTGGAGCCTACGAGCAGTACTTC
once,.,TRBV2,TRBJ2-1,CASSPSLGGPEDEQFF,TGTGCCAGCAGCCCCTCACTCGGGGGGCCCGAGGATGAGCAGTTCTTC